Below, 27 T cell receptor beta chains from the same sample are listed, as sequenced in a study of cytomegalovirus exposure and HLA in healthy donors. Produced via immunoSEQ multiplex PCR; TCRdb's table is partial and in-frame only. The sample lists 65,000 to 75,000 clones, nearly 96% occurring once. The source material was PBMCs. The receptor source for this set is a woman between 18 and 29 years old in good health and CMV-seropositive.

The chain employs TRBV6-4 and TRBJ1-2; TRBD1 is a possible D gene (6 bases). Germline assignment: CDR1 MRHNA and CDR2 SNTAGT. The CDR3 extends over 13 amino acids. V was trimmed by 4 bases and J by 4 bases, leaving 10 bases between them. In nucleotides, the CDR3 is TGTGCCAGCAGTGCCTCGGACAGCTATGGCTACACCTTC. The encoded protein is CASSASDSYGYTF.

The chain recombines TRBV10-3 with TRBJ1-5, with 7 bases identical to TRBD1. The CDR3 extends over 14 amino acids. CDR1 and CDR2 from the germline V gene are ENHRY and SYGVKD. Germline trimming cut 3 bases from V and 4 bases from J; bases unmatched to any gene: 3. Here the CDR3 reads CAISEGGRNQPQHF. CDR3 DNA sequence: TGTGCCATCAGTGAAGGGGGCAGGAATCAGCCCCAGCATTTT.

Here the CDR3 DNA reads TGTGCCAGCAGCCCCCGACAACTGCTAACGTTCTCTTACGAGCAGTACTTC. It codes for CASSPRQLLTFSYEQYF. This chain connects TRBV7-2 to TRBJ2-7; D not resolved. V lost 5 bases to trimming and J lost 4 bases, with 24 bases between them. In germline, CDR1 is SGHTA, CDR2 FQGNSA. This CDR3 comprises 17 residues.

J is TRBJ1-2 and V is TRBV11-2; D is uncertain. Trimming left V 0 bases short and J 4 bases short, with 15 bases between. Germline CDR1 SGHAT, CDR2 FQNNGV. The CDR3 is 16 amino acids. CDR3 sequence: CASSLDPDGGAYGYTF. The DNA for the CDR3 is TGTGCCAGCAGCTTAGATCCGGACGGAGGAGCCTATGGCTACACCTTC.

This chain connects TRBV5-1 to TRBJ2-7; TRBD2 matches at 9 bases. Germline-derived CDR1 and CDR2 are SGHRS and YFSETQ. The V and J ends lost 0 bases and 4 bases, in that order; junction bases with no gene match: 5. CDR3 length: 15 residues. CDR3 loop: CASSLVGGRGYEQYF. In nucleotides, the CDR3 is TGCGCCAGCAGCTTGGTAGGCGGGAGGGGATACGAGCAGTACTTC.

This chain links TRBV6-5 with TRBJ2-7, with 7 bases that match TRBD2. Germline CDR1 MNHEY, CDR2 SVGAGI. V trimming: 0 bases; J trimming: 6 bases; junction bases outside the gene matches: 11. The CDR3 sequence is 16 residues long. The chain's CDR3 is CASSYSQRSGISEQYF. For the CDR3, the DNA is TGTGCCAGCAGTTACTCCCAGAGGAGCGGGATAAGCGAGCAGTACTTC.

The chain has TRBV2 and TRBJ2-4, with TRBD2 identical over 8 bases. CDR1 is SNHLY, CDR2 FYNNEI, per germline. This CDR3 is built from 16 residues. V lost 4 bases, J lost 0 bases, and 5 bases stayed unmatched. CDR3: CASSGDSGTAKNIQYF. In nucleotides, the CDR3 is TGTGCCAGCAGTGGGGATAGCGGGACAGCCAAAAACATTCAGTACTTC. Combining the CDR3 with reference TRBV2 and TRBJ2-4 gives the whole variable domain EPEVTQTPSHQVTQMGQEVILRCVPISNHLYFYWYRQILGQKVEFLVSFYNNEISEKSEIFDDQFSVERPDGSNFTLKIRSTKLEDSAMYFCASSGDSGTAKNIQYFGAGTRLSVL.

Here the CDR3 DNA reads TGCAGCGTTGATAGTCTGATGAACACTGAAGCTTTCTTT. It is translated as CSVDSLMNTEAFF. The chain combines TRBV29-1 with TRBJ1-1; D is uncertain. There are 13 residues in the CDR3. Between the trimmed V and J ends, which lost 3 bases and 0 bases, there was a span of 8 bases. Germline CDR1 and CDR2: SQVTM and ANQGSEA. The variable domain in full, completed from reference TRBV29-1 and TRBJ1-1, reads SAVISQKPSRDICQRGTSLTIQCQVDSQVTMMFWYRQQPGQSLTLIATANQGSEATYESGFVIDKFPISRPNLTFSTLTVSNMSPEDSSIYLCSVDSLMNTEAFFGQGTRLTVV.

The chain employs TRBV6-5 and TRBJ2-2; tentatively, D is TRBD1 (6 bases). The germline gives CDR1 MNHEY, CDR2 SVGAGI. The CDR3 has 15 amino acids. Between the trimmed V and J ends, which lost 2 bases and 2 bases, there was a span of 9 bases. For the CDR3, the DNA is TGTGCCAGCAGTTACACGGACAGAAACACCGGGGAGCTGTTTTTT. It codes for CASSYTDRNTGELFF.

The rearrangement links TRBV19 to TRBJ2-1, with TRBD2 identical over 10 bases. The CDR3 is 17 amino acids. After removal of 2 bases from V and 1 base from J, the junction contained 5 bases not matched to a gene. CDR1 is LNHDA, CDR2 SQIVND, per germline (reference sequence). The CDR3 bases are TGTGCCAGTAGTATAACCCTAGCGGGAGAGTCCTACAATGAGCAGTTCTTC. Translated, it gives CASSITLAGESYNEQFF.

This chain links TRBV15 with TRBJ2-1; a weak D match, TRBD1 (6 bases). The CDR3 runs 15 residues. The germline V gene encodes CDR1 LNHNV and CDR2 YYDKDF (reference sequence). The V end lost 0 bases, the J end lost 2 bases, and 8 bases lay between the germline ends. The CDR3 here is CATSRDSGAYNEQFF. CDR3 nucleotide sequence: TGTGCCACCAGCAGAGATTCAGGGGCCTACAATGAGCAGTTCTTC.

This chain joins TRBV29-1 and TRBJ2-3, with D perhaps matching TRBD2 (6 bases). The V gene lost 5 bases and the J gene lost 0 bases, with 12 bases spanning the gap. This CDR3 spans 14 amino acids. Germline V lookup: CDR1 SQVTM, CDR2 ANQGSEA. In DNA form, the CDR3 reads TGCAGCGTTCGAATAGGGACTAGCACAGATACGCAGTATTTT. It specifies CSVRIGTSTDTQYF.

The rearrangement links TRBV7-2 to TRBJ2-7; 9 bases map to TRBD1. Germline CDR1 and CDR2: SGHTA and FQGNSA. Germline trimming cut 4 bases from V and 3 bases from J; bases unmatched to any gene: 7. The CDR3 runs 15 residues. CDR3 sequence reads: CASSSRTGVGYEQYF. DNA of the CDR3: TGTGCCAGCAGCTCGAGGACAGGGGTAGGCTACGAGCAGTACTTC.

V gene TRBV28 combines with J gene TRBJ1-2; TRBD1 matches 10 bases. This CDR3 region has 15 residues. After removal of 7 bases from V and 4 bases from J, the junction contained 9 bases not matched to a gene. CDR1 and CDR2 from the germline V gene are MDHEN and SYDVKM. CDR3 in amino acids: CASIFDRGRSYGYTF. The CDR3 coding sequence is TGTGCCAGCATATTTGACAGGGGGCGAAGCTATGGCTACACCTTC.

The chain carries TRBV9 and TRBJ2-1; D might be TRBD2 (5 bases). V shed 0 bases and J shed 2 bases, with 12 bases lying between them. CDR1 is SGDLS, CDR2 YYNGEE, per germline. The CDR3 is 16 residues long. CDR3 coding DNA: TGTGCCAGCAGCGTAGTCCCGGGGATAGCCTACAATGAGCAGTTCTTC. Its translation: CASSVVPGIAYNEQFF.

This clone appeared once. The J gene is TRBJ2-7, the V gene TRBV5-1; D gene unclear. There are 13 residues in the CDR3. V was pared by 7 bases and J by 7 bases, with 18 bases between. In germline, CDR1 is SGHRS, CDR2 YFSETQ. The CDR3 sequence: CASAPNTMIEQYF. The CDR3 coding sequence is TGCGCCAGCGCGCCCAACACTATGATTGAGCAGTACTTC.

The CDR3 DNA reads TGCGCCAGCAGCCAAACCTGGACTAGCGGACACAATGAGCAGTTCTTC. Translation: CASSQTWTSGHNEQFF. J is TRBJ2-1 and V is TRBV4-1; 10 bases agree with TRBD2. This CDR3 has 16 residues. Germline V gene data show CDR1 as MGHRA and CDR2 as YSYEKL. The junction had 6 bases not matched to a gene; V was cut back by 2 bases and J by 5 bases.

This clone was detected once. This chain joins TRBV4-2 and TRBJ2-1, with 8 bases aligning to TRBD2. The length of the CDR3 is 16 residues. V shed 4 bases and J 3 bases; nucleotides not matched to a gene: 8. Germline lookup yields CDR1 LGHNA and CDR2 YNFKEQ. CDR3 residues: CASSPRGGGNYNEQFF. DNA for the CDR3: TGTGCCAGCAGCCCTCGGGGGGGAGGGAACTACAATGAGCAGTTCTTC.

J is TRBJ1-5 and V is TRBV4-1; the D is unclear. V was pared by 0 bases and J by 0 bases, with 12 bases between. CDR1 is MGHRA, CDR2 YSYEKL, per germline. The CDR3 length is 17 residues. Written as DNA, the CDR3 is TGCGCCAGCAGCCAAGAATGGAACAGCTATAGCAATCAGCCCCAGCATTTT. Translating gives CASSQEWNSYSNQPQHF.

The chain links TRBV5-8 to TRBJ2-1; 11 bases are a match to TRBD2. Germline V gene data show CDR1 as SGHTS and CDR2 as YDEGEE. V trimming: 6 bases; J trimming: 4 bases; junction bases outside the gene matches: 0. The CDR3 spans 13 residues. The CDR3 spells CASTSGRYNEQFF. The CDR3 DNA sequence: TGTGCCAGCACTAGCGGGAGGTACAATGAGCAGTTCTTC.

This rearrangement joins TRBV7-2 to TRBJ1-5, with 7 bases identical to TRBD1. CDR1 is SGHTA, CDR2 FQGNSA, per germline. Trimming took 5 bases from V and 7 from J; bases not matched to a gene: 5. The CDR3 has 13 residues. CDR3 protein: CASSGDREQPQHF. CDR3 nucleotide sequence: TGTGCCAGCAGCGGAGACAGGGAACAGCCCCAGCATTTT.

The chain couples TRBV6-6 to TRBJ2-7, with TRBD1 as a possible D gene (5 bases). The CDR3 extends over 14 amino acids. Germline loops: CDR1 MNHNY, CDR2 SVGAGI (reference sequence). V was trimmed by 2 bases and J by 1 base, leaving 9 bases between them. The CDR3 loop reads CASSYLAGSYEQYF. The CDR3 DNA is TGTGCCAGCAGTTACCTCGCAGGGTCCTACGAGCAGTACTTC.

J is TRBJ2-2 and V is TRBV30; TRBD2 aligns across 13 bases. This CDR3 has 17 amino acids. The germline CDR1 and CDR2 sequences are GTSNPN and SVGIG (reference sequence). V was clipped by 7 bases and J by 4 bases; unmatched bases: 12. CDR3 nucleotides: TGTGCCTCACCGGGACTAGCGGGATGGGGGGGCACCGGGGAGCTGTTTTTT. Translation: CASPGLAGWGGTGELFF. The complete variable domain, with remaining parts taken from reference TRBV30 and TRBJ2-2, reads SQTIHQWPATLVQPVGSPLSLECTVEGTSNPNLYWYRQAAGRGLQLLFYSVGIGQISSEVPQNLSASRPQDRQFILSSKKLLLSDSGFYLCASPGLAGWGGTGELFFGEGSRLTVL.

The J gene is TRBJ1-5, the V gene TRBV28; TRBD1 matches at 9 bases. After removal of 5 bases from V and 3 bases from J, the junction contained 5 bases not matched to a gene. The germline V gene encodes CDR1 MDHEN and CDR2 SYDVKM. The CDR3 runs 15 residues. The CDR3 sequence is CASSEWDRANQPQHF. CDR3 in DNA: TGTGCCAGCAGTGAGTGGGACAGGGCCAATCAGCCCCAGCATTTT.

The table lists this clone with a few counts. The J gene is TRBJ2-7, the V gene TRBV28; 8 bases agree with TRBD2. The CDR3 is 12 amino acids. V was clipped by 5 bases and J by 5 bases; unmatched bases: 2. Germline V CDR1 and CDR2: MDHEN, SYDVKM. The CDR3 protein is CASSGLANEQYF. Here the CDR3 DNA reads TGTGCCAGCAGTGGACTAGCCAACGAGCAGTACTTC.

For this clone: At one end, the junction sequence differs from germline, possibly due to a read error. The V and J genes are TRBV7-6 and TRBJ2-7; TRBD2 matches at 9 bases. The CDR3 has 16 amino acids. Germline-derived CDR1 and CDR2 are SGHVS and FNYEAQ. CDR3 sequence: CASSLGAGGPSNEQYF. CDR3 nucleotides: TGTGCCAGCAGCTTAGGGGCGGGAGGGCCCTCCAACGAGCAGTACTTC.

The rearrangement joins TRBV6-6 to TRBJ2-7; 13 bases agree with TRBD2. V dropped 2 bases and J dropped 4; count of bases not matched to a gene: 2. The length of the CDR3 is 15 residues. Germline assignment: CDR1 MNHNY and CDR2 SVGAGI (reference sequence). The CDR3 bases are TGTGCCAGCAGTTACCGGACTAGCGGGAGATACGAGCAGTACTTC. It specifies CASSYRTSGRYEQYF.